This TCR beta chain was found in a study of cytomegalovirus exposure and HLA in healthy donors. Findings of the study overall: Clonal expansion, a later analysis showed, was greater in HLA-associated TCR beta chains than in equally common others. A later analysis reportedly found that, within productive TCRs, an Asian-associated ancestry cluster had fewer N-insertions than the mean observed across the 666 donors.

About this clone: Its antigen is unidentified.

This CDR3 comprises 12 residues. Between the trimmed V and J ends, which lost 5 bases and 2 bases, there was a span of 10 bases. Germline V lookup: CDR1 SQVTM, CDR2 ANQGSEA. This PCR relied on a set of 60 Vbeta primers and 13 Jbeta primers. Sequenced by immunoSEQ multiplex PCR; TCRdb stores in-frame clones only, minus some. Its listing shows some 31,000 clones. V usage is TRBV29-1 and J usage is TRBJ2-7; D uncertain. The sequencing sample was made of PBMCs. The receptor comes from a woman aged 40 to 50 in good health and CMV-seropositive. The CDR3 sequence: CSVTSVTYEQYF. The CDR3, as DNA: TGCAGCGTTACTTCCGTAACCTACGAGCAGTACTTC.